These 15 T cell receptor beta chains originate from one sample sequenced in a study of beta chain features in type 1 diabetes. cDNA synthesis used the whole RNA isolate, giving expressed TCRB sequences. Sequenced by immunoSEQ multiplex PCR; TCRdb stores in-frame clones only, minus some. The data hold about 900,000 clones, with under 20% observed a single time. The sample consisted of naive CD4+ T cells from blood. The receptors shown here come from a young woman in good health.

The chain is built from TRBV5-4 and TRBJ2-1; possibly TRBD2 for D (5 bases). V lost 4 bases and J lost 8, with 19 bases in between. The V gene's germline CDR1 is SGHNT and CDR2 YYREEE (reference sequence). The CDR3 has 15 amino acids. Here the CDR3 reads CASSQELGYRDEQFF. As DNA, the CDR3 is TGTGCCAGCAGCCAAGAACTAGGGTATAGGGATGAGCAGTTCTTC.

This clone was detected a few times. The sample has other DNA sequences that encode this CDR3 too. The chain links TRBV7-2 to TRBJ1-4; D remains unclear. With 1 base removed from V and 8 bases from J, the gap between germline ends came to 8 bases. CDR1 and CDR2 from the germline V gene are SGHTA and FQGNSA. The CDR3 sequence is 13 residues long. This CDR3 is CASSLVSGEKLFF. In DNA, the CDR3 is TGTGCCAGCAGCTTAGTATCCGGAGAAAAACTGTTTTTT. The full variable domain, with the rest looked up from reference TRBV7-2 and TRBJ1-4, is GAGVSQSPSNKVTEKGKDVELRCDPISGHTALYWYRQSLGQGLEFLIYFQGNSAPDKSGLPSDRFSAERTGGSVSTLTIQRTQQEDSAVYLCASSLVSGEKLFFGSGTQLSVL.

This clone has more than one count but fewer than ten. CDR3 sequence reads: CASSLAQGDWYSTYEQYF. CDR3 nucleotide sequence: TGTGCCAGCAGCTTAGCGCAGGGGGACTGGTACTCAACCTACGAGCAGTACTTC. V gene TRBV7-8 combines with J gene TRBJ2-7; perhaps TRBD1 as D (7 bases). V was trimmed by 0 bases and J by 2 bases, leaving 20 bases between them. CDR1 SGHVS and CDR2 FQNEAQ come from the germline V gene. The CDR3 runs 18 residues.

On this clone itself: This clone may be a read error of a much larger clone one base away. V usage is TRBV11-3 and J usage is TRBJ2-3; D is undetermined. V dropped 2 bases and J dropped 2 bases, with 2 bases sitting between them. Germline V gene lookup returns CDR1 SGHNT and CDR2 YENEEA. CDR3 size: 12 residues. DNA for the CDR3: TGTGCCAGCAGCTTAAACACAGATACGCAGTATTTT. Amino acid sequence: CASSLNTDTQYF.

The rearrangement uses TRBV28 and TRBJ2-1; the D gene is possibly TRBD1 (6 bases). This CDR3 is built from 19 residues. V was cut by 7 bases and J by 6 bases, with 31 bases left in between. The V gene's germline CDR1 is MDHEN and CDR2 SYDVKM. CDR3 sequence: CASIKSRGNYRVYSNEQFF. CDR3 nucleotide sequence: TGTGCCAGCATCAAATCAAGGGGAAACTACAGGGTTTACTCCAATGAGCAGTTCTTC.

This clone was seen a handful of times. The chain recombines TRBV27 with TRBJ1-2, with 7 bases that match TRBD1. Germline assignment: CDR1 MNHEY and CDR2 SMNVEV (reference sequence). The CDR3 contains 16 residues. With 5 bases clipped from V and 6 bases from J, the junction kept 15 bases outside the gene matches. The CDR3 protein is CASSPAEVTGRHGYTF. CDR3 nucleotide sequence: TGTGCCAGCAGTCCCGCTGAGGTGACAGGGAGGCATGGCTACACCTTC.

CDR3 DNA: TGTGCCAGCAGTGGGACAGGGGTTGAGACCCAGTACTTC. It encodes CASSGTGVETQYF. V usage is TRBV6-1 and J usage is TRBJ2-5; 9 nucleotides align to TRBD1. This CDR3 region has 13 residues. Germline-derived CDR1 and CDR2 are MNHNS and SASEGT. After removal of 4 bases from V and 5 bases from J, the junction contained 2 bases not matched to a gene.

This clone was detected only a few times. This chain uses TRBV28 with TRBJ2-5; 11 nucleotides align to TRBD1. Losses at the gene ends were 5 bases for V and 2 bases for J; bases not matched to a gene: 7. There are 16 residues in the CDR3. Germline V gives CDR1 MDHEN, CDR2 SYDVKM. CDR3 DNA sequence: TGTGCCAGCAGTCCCCAGGGACAGGGGGAACAAGAGACCCAGTACTTC. The encoded protein is CASSPQGQGEQETQYF.

V and J are TRBV28 and TRBJ2-2, with D unclear. The CDR3 runs to 14 residues. Germline CDR1 MDHEN, CDR2 SYDVKM. The V end lost 5 bases, the J end lost 1 base, and 8 bases lay between the germline ends. The CDR3 nucleotides read TGTGCCAGCAGTCTGTGGAGGAACACCGGGGAGCTGTTTTTT. This encodes CASSLWRNTGELFF.

The table lists this clone with a few counts. The chain recombines TRBV9 with TRBJ2-1, with 8 bases lining up with TRBD1. Germline V lookup: CDR1 SGDLS, CDR2 YYNGEE. The V gene end was trimmed by 0 bases and the J gene end by 8 bases; junction bases not matched to a gene: 10. The CDR3 sequence is 16 residues long. CDR3 sequence: CASSVGAGGGDDEQFF. Here the CDR3 DNA reads TGTGCCAGCAGCGTAGGGGCAGGGGGCGGGGATGATGAGCAGTTCTTC.

The CDR3 coding sequence is TGTGCCAGCAGCTTGGCGGCTAGCGGGAGTATCTATGAGCAGTTCTTC. It codes for CASSLAASGSIYEQFF. The V gene is TRBV5-6, the J gene TRBJ2-1; 10 bases agree with TRBD2. From germline, CDR1 is SGHDT and CDR2 YYEEEE. With 0 bases clipped from V and 8 bases from J, the junction kept 8 bases outside the gene matches. The CDR3 contains 16 residues.

V is TRBV5-4 and J is TRBJ2-5, with D hard to call. The V end lost 0 bases, the J end lost 0 bases, and 9 bases lay between the germline ends. The CDR3 is 15 amino acids. Germline V gene data show CDR1 as SGHNT and CDR2 as YYREEE (reference sequence). The CDR3 spells CASSLGLGYQETQYF. For the CDR3, the DNA is TGTGCCAGCAGCTTGGGACTGGGGTACCAAGAGACCCAGTACTTC.

This clone was detected only a few times. The rearrangement uses TRBV9 and TRBJ2-1; possibly TRBD2 for D (6 bases). CDR3 size: 18 residues. In germline, CDR1 is SGDLS, CDR2 YYNGEE. Trimming cost V 0 bases and J 6 bases, with 22 bases left between them. The CDR3 is CASSVGMLGGLAFNEQFF. The DNA for the CDR3 is TGTGCCAGCAGCGTAGGGATGCTTGGAGGGCTCGCGTTCAATGAGCAGTTCTTC.

This clone was counted between two and nine times. Here the CDR3 DNA reads TGCGCCAGCAGCCAGGAGAAGGGGTACTACGAGCAGTACTTC. Residues: CASSQEKGYYEQYF. The chain is built from TRBV4-3 and TRBJ2-7; D is possibly TRBD1 (5 bases). Trimming left V 3 bases short and J 3 bases short, with 12 bases between. CDR1 is LGHNA, CDR2 YSLEER, per germline. The CDR3 length is 14 residues.

The chain combines TRBV6-6 with TRBJ1-2, with D perhaps TRBD1 (6 bases). The ends were cut back, 2 bases at V and 5 bases at J, with 15 bases in the middle. The CDR3 contains 15 residues. Per germline, CDR1 MNHNY and CDR2 SVGAGI (reference sequence). The CDR3 is CASSYDNRVFYGYTF. CDR3 DNA: TGTGCCAGCAGTTACGATAACAGGGTCTTTTATGGCTACACCTTC.